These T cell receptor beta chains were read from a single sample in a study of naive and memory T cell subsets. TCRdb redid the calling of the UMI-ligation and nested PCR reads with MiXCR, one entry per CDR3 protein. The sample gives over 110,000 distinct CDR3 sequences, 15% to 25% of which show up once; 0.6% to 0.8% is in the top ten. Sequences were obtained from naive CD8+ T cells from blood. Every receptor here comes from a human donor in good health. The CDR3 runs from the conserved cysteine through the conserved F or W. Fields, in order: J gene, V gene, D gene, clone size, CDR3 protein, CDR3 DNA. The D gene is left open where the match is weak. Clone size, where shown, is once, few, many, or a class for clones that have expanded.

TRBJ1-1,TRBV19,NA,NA,CASRTVNTEAFF,TGTGCCAGCCGGACAGTGAACACTGAAGCTTTCTTT
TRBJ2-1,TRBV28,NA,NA,CASSPSVTNYNEQFF,TGTGCCAGCAGTCCAAGTGTGACAAACTACAATGAGCAGTTCTTC
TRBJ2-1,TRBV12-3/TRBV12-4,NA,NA,CASSELTDYNEQFF,TGTGCCAGCAGTGAACTAACAGACTACAATGAGCAGTTCTTC
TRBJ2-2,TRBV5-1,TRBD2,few,CASSEPGLGKTGELFF,TGCGCCAGCAGCGAGCCGGGACTAGGAAAAACCGGGGAGCTGTTTTTT
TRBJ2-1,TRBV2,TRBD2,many,CASRRRALGEGLSEQFF,TGTGCCAGCCGAAGACGCGCCCTAGGGGAGGGCCTTAGTGAGCAGTTCTTC
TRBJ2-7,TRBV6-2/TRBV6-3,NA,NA,CASSRLEIHYEQYF,TGTGCCAGCAGCCGACTAGAAATACACTACGAGCAGTACTTC
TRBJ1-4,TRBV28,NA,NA,CASSLVAGTPNEKLFF,TGTGCCAGCAGCTTAGTGGCTGGGACCCCTAATGAAAAACTGTTTTTT
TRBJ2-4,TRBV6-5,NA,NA,CASSYTRAPGDIQYF,TGTGCCAGCAGTTATACGAGGGCCCCGGGCGACATTCAGTACTTC
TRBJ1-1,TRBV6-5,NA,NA,CASSYQGSSVEAFF,TGTGCCAGCAGTTACCAGGGGTCCTCGGTTGAAGCTTTCTTT
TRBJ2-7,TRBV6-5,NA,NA,CASSYIGTTYEQYF,TGTGCCAGCAGCTACATCGGGACAACCTACGAGCAGTACTTC
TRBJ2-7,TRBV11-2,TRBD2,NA,CASSSGLAYEQYF,TGTGCCAGCAGCTCCGGACTAGCTTACGAGCAGTACTTC
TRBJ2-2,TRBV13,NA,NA,CASSSNPTGELFF,TGTGCCAGCAGCTCCAATCCGACTGGGGAGCTGTTTTTT
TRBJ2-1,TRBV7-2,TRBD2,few,CASSFAGTSVLYNEQFF,TGTGCCAGCAGCTTCGCCGGGACTAGCGTCCTCTACAATGAGCAGTTCTTC
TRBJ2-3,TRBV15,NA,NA,CATSLSSAEDTQNF,TGTGCCACCAGCTTATCCTCGGCGGAAGATACGCAGAATTTT
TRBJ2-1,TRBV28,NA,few,CASSLGGGWFF,TGTGCCAGCAGTCTAGGGGGAGGTTGGTTCTTC
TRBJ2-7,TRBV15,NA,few,CATSSGHYSSYEQYF,TGTGCCACCAGCAGCGGCCATTACAGCTCCTACGAGCAGTACTTC